This T cell receptor beta chain originates from a study of cytomegalovirus exposure and HLA in healthy donors. Germline lookup yields CDR1 SGHKS and CDR2 YYEKEE (reference sequence). The CDR3 sequence is 14 residues long. Trimming stripped 4 bases from V and 3 bases from J, with 11 bases between. This clone showed up just a few times. The PCR ran on 60 Vbeta and 13 Jbeta primers. TCRdb's table, derived via immunoSEQ multiplex PCR, lists solely in-frame clones and lacks some. The sample yields 130,000 or so clones, around 8.5% seen once. V is TRBV5-5 and J is TRBJ1-5, with D perhaps TRBD1 (5 bases). Material for sequencing was PBMCs. The origin of this receptor is a middle-aged man in good health and CMV-seronegative. The CDR3 sequence is CASSGGLVNQPQHF. The DNA for the CDR3 is TGTGCCAGCAGCGGGGGACTGGTCAATCAGCCCCAGCATTTT.